These 27 T cell receptor beta chains were all obtained from the same sample, sequenced in a study of control samples from healthy donors and cancer patients. Clones were sequenced by immunoSEQ multiplex PCR, and TCRdb holds only the in-frame ones, with some missing. The sample has about 84,000 clones, 84% seen once; the top ten hold around 10%. The sample consisted of PBMCs. The receptors stem from a man in his sixties with head and neck cancer.

The chain couples TRBV7-9 to TRBJ1-3, with TRBD1 matching over 12 bases. The germline CDR1 and CDR2 sequences are SEHNR and FQNEAQ (reference sequence). The CDR3 loop spans 15 amino acids. Trimming took 6 bases from V and 4 from J; bases not matched to a gene: 4. Written as DNA, the CDR3 is TGTGCCAGCAGATCGGGACAGGGGGCGGGAAACACCATATATTTT. Its translation is CASRSGQGAGNTIYF.

The chain links TRBV28 to TRBJ2-1, with TRBD1 matching over 8 bases. Germline V gene sequence: CDR1 MDHEN, CDR2 SYDVKM. After removal of 4 bases from V and 4 bases from J, the junction contained 9 bases not matched to a gene. This CDR3 has 16 amino acids. In nucleotides, the CDR3 is TGTGCCAGCAGTTCCCGACCGGGACAGGAGTACAATGAGCAGTTCTTC. Translating gives CASSSRPGQEYNEQFF.

V usage is TRBV2 and J usage is TRBJ1-1, with a tentative D call TRBD1 (5 bases). The CDR3 loop spans 14 amino acids. V shed 6 bases and J shed 2 bases, with 13 bases lying between them. Germline V lookup: CDR1 SNHLY, CDR2 FYNNEI. CDR3 amino acids: CASRRQYSNTEAFF. In DNA, the CDR3 is TGTGCCAGCAGAAGACAGTACTCTAACACTGAAGCTTTCTTT.

In this sample, this clone turned up once. The rearrangement uses TRBV3-1 (or the pseudogene TRBV3-2) and TRBJ2-3, with D perhaps matching TRBD2 (5 bases). Between the trimmed V and J ends, which lost 2 bases and 3 bases, there was a span of 9 bases. Per germline, CDR1 LGHDT and CDR2 YNNKEL (reference sequence). The CDR3 is 14 residues long. This CDR3 is CASSQRPGTDTQYF. CDR3 nucleotides: TGTGCCAGCAGCCAAAGGCCGGGGACAGATACGCAGTATTTT.

DNA of the CDR3: TGTGCCAGCAGCACAGGGGTGGGTGGCTACACCTTC. Amino acid sequence: CASSTGVGGYTF. The rearrangement links TRBV7-2 to TRBJ1-2; TRBD1 aligns across 7 bases. CDR3 length: 12 residues. The trim removed 5 bases at V and 7 bases at J, leaving 4 bases unmatched. Germline V CDR1 and CDR2: SGHTA, FQGNSA. The full variable domain, completed using reference TRBV7-2 and TRBJ1-2, is GAGVSQSPSNKVTEKGKDVELRCDPISGHTALYWYRQSLGQGLEFLIYFQGNSAPDKSGLPSDRFSAERTGGSVSTLTIQRTQQEDSAVYLCASSTGVGGYTFGSGTRLTVV.

The sample holds a few counts of this clone. The rearrangement joins TRBV7-9 to TRBJ2-6, with 8 bases lining up with TRBD1. The trim removed 0 bases at V and 2 bases at J, leaving 0 bases unmatched. There are 16 residues in the CDR3. Germline CDR1 reads SEHNR; CDR2 reads FQNEAQ (reference sequence). CDR3: CASSLAGQAGANVLTF. In DNA, the CDR3 is TGTGCCAGCAGCTTAGCGGGACAGGCTGGGGCCAACGTCCTGACTTTC.

The chain is built from TRBV19 and TRBJ1-6, with 7 nucleotides matching TRBD1. From germline, CDR1 is LNHDA and CDR2 SQIVND (reference sequence). Unmatched junction bases numbered 6, after V lost 6 bases and J lost 10 bases. This CDR3 region has 13 residues. The CDR3 bases are TGTGCCAGTAGCAGGGACAGCAGATCACCCCTCCACTTT. This encodes CASSRDSRSPLHF.

The gene calls are TRBV5-1 and TRBJ2-7, with D perhaps matching TRBD1 (5 bases). The V and J ends lost 4 bases and 5 bases respectively, with 22 bases between them. CDR3 length equals 16 residues. Germline values: CDR1 SGHRS, CDR2 YFSETQ. The CDR3 nucleotides are TGCGCCAGCAGCACCGGACACGGAGTGGGTGTTGACGAGCAGTACTTC. It yields the protein CASSTGHGVGVDEQYF. Based on the CDR3 plus reference TRBV5-1 and TRBJ2-7, the full variable domain is KAGVTQTPRYLIKTRGQQVTLSCSPISGHRSVSWYQQTPGQGLQFLFEYFSETQRNKGNFPGRFSGRQFSNSRSEMNVSTLELGDSALYLCASSTGHGVGVDEQYFGPGTRLTVT.

The chain joins TRBV7-8 to TRBJ1-1; 7 bases are shared with TRBD1. Per the germline V gene, CDR1 is SGHVS and CDR2 is FQNEAQ. The ends lost 5 bases at V and 1 base at J; junction bases unmatched: 7. This CDR3 spans 15 amino acids. The CDR3 sequence is CASSLQGVGNTEAFF. CDR3 DNA: TGTGCCAGCAGCCTTCAGGGGGTTGGGAACACTGAAGCTTTCTTT.

The J gene is TRBJ1-1, the V gene TRBV30, with D possibly TRBD1 on 5 matching bases. CDR3 length: 13 amino acids. Germline V gives CDR1 GTSNPN, CDR2 SVGIG (reference sequence). V was trimmed by 0 bases and J by 9 bases, leaving 14 bases between them. CDR3 loop: CAWSVRVGLKAFF. The CDR3, as DNA: TGTGCCTGGAGTGTACGGGTGGGGCTAAAAGCTTTCTTT.

CDR3 sequence reads: CASSFGQGAPYEQYF. The CDR3 DNA is TGTGCCAGCAGTTTCGGACAGGGGGCCCCCTACGAGCAGTACTTC. This sequence joins TRBV28 and TRBJ2-7; 11 bases are shared with TRBD1. After removal of 3 bases from V and 2 bases from J, the junction contained 3 bases not matched to a gene. Germline V gives CDR1 MDHEN, CDR2 SYDVKM. CDR3 length: 15 amino acids.

V and J are TRBV11-2 and TRBJ2-1, with 8 nucleotides matching TRBD2. This CDR3 comprises 15 residues. CDR1 and CDR2 (germline): SGHAT, FQNNGV. V was pared by 8 bases and J by 0 bases, with 6 bases of the junction left unmatched. The CDR3 here is CASSTGTSSYNEQFF. In DNA form, the CDR3 reads TGTGCCAGCTCTACCGGGACTAGCTCCTACAATGAGCAGTTCTTC.

The rearrangement links TRBV3-1 (or the pseudogene TRBV3-2) to TRBJ1-2; D is ambiguous. Germline CDR1 reads LGHDT; CDR2 reads YNNKEL (reference sequence). The CDR3 spans 13 residues. Trimming shortened V by 3 bases and J by 0 bases, and 5 bases separated the two germline ends. Here the CDR3 DNA reads TGTGCCAGCAGCCAGACTACTAACTATGGCTACACCTTC. Its protein product is CASSQTTNYGYTF.

The chain recombines TRBV7-8 with TRBJ2-7; D gene ambiguous. With 1 base removed from V and 1 base from J, the gap between germline ends came to 17 bases. CDR3 length: 17 residues. Germline CDR1 SGHVS, CDR2 FQNEAQ. CDR3 bases: TGTGCCAGCAGCTTAGAACGTGCAGGACCAAGATCCTACGAGCAGTACTTC. This translates into CASSLERAGPRSYEQYF.

The chain employs TRBV11-2 and TRBJ2-5; the D gene is possibly TRBD2 (5 bases). Germline assignment: CDR1 SGHAT and CDR2 FQNNGV. V was cut by 3 bases and J by 5 bases, with 16 bases left in between. The CDR3 has 15 residues. The CDR3 here is CASSFQEGPGETQYF. CDR3 sequence (DNA): TGTGCCAGCAGCTTTCAGGAAGGCCCGGGGGAGACCCAGTACTTC.

The gene calls are TRBV13 and TRBJ1-1, with D uncertain. V lost 3 bases, J lost 5 bases, and 13 bases lay in between. From germline, CDR1 is PRHDT and CDR2 FYEKMQ (reference sequence). The CDR3 is made up of 14 amino acids. This CDR3 reads CASSFFWRRTEAFF. Here the CDR3 DNA reads TGTGCCAGCAGCTTCTTTTGGCGACGGACTGAAGCTTTCTTT.

The genes are TRBV20-1 and TRBJ1-1, with D possibly matching TRBD1 (5 bases). Germline loops: CDR1 DFQATT, CDR2 SNEGSKA (reference sequence). The germline V and J ends were trimmed by 3 bases and 5 bases, with 16 bases remaining between them. The CDR3 spans 14 residues. DNA of the CDR3: TGCAGTGCTAGTAGGGTTCAGGGAGGGACTGAAGCTTTCTTT. It encodes CSASRVQGGTEAFF.

The chain couples TRBV27 to TRBJ1-5, with 7 bases lining up with TRBD1. With V trimmed by 3 bases and J by 1 base, 3 bases remained unmatched. Germline V gives CDR1 MNHEY, CDR2 SMNVEV (reference sequence). The CDR3 extends over 15 amino acids. CDR3 sequence reads: CASSFDRESNQPQHF. The CDR3 coding sequence is TGTGCCAGCAGTTTTGACAGGGAGAGCAATCAGCCCCAGCATTTT.

The chain joins TRBV28 to TRBJ2-3, with TRBD2 matching 10 bases. The CDR3 consists of 15 residues. Germline V lookup: CDR1 MDHEN, CDR2 SYDVKM. The V gene end was trimmed by 5 bases and the J gene end by 1 base; junction bases not matched to a gene: 3. The CDR3 sequence is CASSQSGRGTDTQYF. The CDR3 region has the DNA TGTGCCAGCAGTCAAAGCGGGAGGGGCACAGATACGCAGTATTTT.

The J gene is TRBJ2-4, the V gene TRBV5-1; D possibly uses TRBD1 or TRBD2 (5 bases each). The CDR3 runs to 16 residues. Germline V gene lookup returns CDR1 SGHRS and CDR2 YFSETQ. V was pared by 0 bases and J by 0 bases, with 10 bases between. The CDR3 DNA reads TGCGCCAGCAGCTTGGCGGGACCTTTAGCCAAAAACATTCAGTACTTC. It translates to CASSLAGPLAKNIQYF.

The rearrangement links TRBV5-4 to TRBJ2-5; 8 nucleotides match TRBD2. After removal of 4 bases from V and 4 bases from J, the junction contained 6 bases not matched to a gene. The CDR3 is 14 residues long. Germline CDR1 reads SGHNT; CDR2 reads YYREEE (reference sequence). CDR3 protein: CASSPVGGGETQYF. The DNA for the CDR3 is TGTGCCAGCAGCCCCGTCGGGGGGGGAGAGACCCAGTACTTC. Supplemented by reference TRBV5-4 and TRBJ2-5, the full variable domain reads ETGVTQSPTHLIKTRGQQVTLRCSSQSGHNTVSWYQQALGQGPQFIFQYYREEENGRGNFPPRFSGLQFPNYSSELNVNALELDDSALYLCASSPVGGGETQYFGPGTRLLVL.

This chain uses TRBV7-9 with TRBJ2-1; D possibly corresponds to TRBD2 (5 bases). V dropped 1 base and J dropped 7 bases, with 14 bases sitting between them. In germline, CDR1 is SEHNR, CDR2 FQNEAQ (reference sequence). The CDR3 spans 15 residues. In DNA form, the CDR3 reads TGTGCCAGCAGCTTAGGGGGTTTAGGGAGAAATGAGCAGTTCTTC. Translated, it gives CASSLGGLGRNEQFF.

The chain employs TRBV19 and TRBJ2-3; 9 positions match TRBD1. Germline values: CDR1 LNHDA, CDR2 SQIVND (reference sequence). The CDR3 length is 15 residues. J lost 4 bases, V lost 5 bases, and 7 bases had no gene match. The CDR3 protein is CASSEWTGVADTQYF. In DNA, the CDR3 is TGTGCCAGTAGTGAATGGACAGGGGTAGCAGATACGCAGTATTTT.

This clone was seen more than once but under ten times. This sequence joins TRBV28 and TRBJ1-2; D is undetermined. Trimming took 4 bases from V and 8 from J, leaving 11 bases between them. The CDR3 totals 12 residues. Germline V gene lookup returns CDR1 MDHEN and CDR2 SYDVKM. CDR3 sequence: CASSSSWPGYTF. CDR3 in DNA: TGTGCCAGCAGTTCGAGTTGGCCCGGCTACACCTTC.

The chain joins TRBV5-4 to TRBJ2-3; the match to TRBD2 covers 10 bases. Per the germline V gene, CDR1 is SGHNT and CDR2 is YYREEE (reference sequence). The V and J ends lost 4 bases and 4 bases, in that order; junction bases with no gene match: 6. The CDR3 covers 15 residues. The CDR3 sequence is CASSDLAGDADTQYF. The CDR3 DNA is TGTGCCAGCAGCGACCTAGCGGGAGATGCAGATACGCAGTATTTT.

The chain combines TRBV19 with TRBJ2-7, with 8 nucleotides matching TRBD2. The germline gives CDR1 LNHDA, CDR2 SQIVND (reference sequence). The CDR3 has 16 amino acids. Trimming cost V 5 bases and J 3 bases; bases outside gene matches: 12. Here the CDR3 DNA reads TGTGCCAGTAGTCTCCGGGGGGGGCCTAGCGGCTACGAGCAGTACTTC. Encoded protein: CASSLRGGPSGYEQYF.

The chain is built from TRBV7-6 and TRBJ2-7; 11 positions agree with TRBD2. The V segment lost 4 bases and the J segment 2 bases; nucleotides outside the gene matches: 7. From germline, CDR1 is SGHVS and CDR2 FNYEAQ. The CDR3 has 16 amino acids. DNA of the CDR3: TGTGCCAGCAGCTCCTCGACTAGCGGGACTACCTACGAGCAGTACTTC. This translates into CASSSSTSGTTYEQYF.